This T cell receptor beta chain was identified in a study of breast tumors, draining lymph nodes, adjacent tissues. Study-level points and caveats: Tumors had less TCR diversity than lymph nodes, more than nontumor tissue. Data fit most tumor T cells coming from lymph node, expanding in tumor. That most tumor T cells come from lymph nodes remained unproven. Luminal-like breast cancer showed significantly greater tumor-nontumor repertoire similarity than basal-like breast cancer did.

In regard to this clonotype: Its antigen remains unidentified.

The lymph nodes were axillary draining lymph nodes from breast cancer patients. The V and J ends lost 5 bases and 8 bases respectively, with 18 bases between them. This CDR3 is built from 14 residues. Germline V lookup: CDR1 SGHNT, CDR2 YENEEA. From the multiplex PCR reads, TCRdb called clonotypes with MiXCR, one entry per CDR3 protein. Of fewer than 200,000 distinct CDR3 sequences listed, around a third are singletons. The receptor's source is a female donor with breast cancer. Some clones in this sample may be carry-over from other donors' samples. The sequenced material came from axillary lymph node tissue. The genes are TRBV11-3 and TRBJ1-2, with D possibly TRBD1 on 5 matching bases. In DNA form, the CDR3 reads TGTGCCAGCAGCCCTAGGGTCGGGGACCGGGGCTACACCTTC. Its translation: CASSPRVGDRGYTF.